The text below deals with one T cell receptor beta chain. Its recognized antigen is unknown. Within one base of it there is no much larger clone, and no base qualities were kept. Each collaborating institution followed its own protocols to collect whole blood in K2EDTA tubes. For TCRbeta analysis, collaborators shipped samples in one of three forms: frozen whole blood, isolated PBMCs, or DNA extracted from either of those sample types. The CDR3, cysteine through phenylalanine, is 15 amino acids long. Solely the CDR3 DNA is kept, with 45 bases framed from the first base. The germline V gene (reference sequence) provides CDR1 LNHNV and CDR2 YYDKDF. Relative to germline, V is 0 bases shorter and J is 1 base shorter, with 10 bases between their ends. TCRbeta CDR3 regions were amplified from genomic DNA using the immunoSEQ Assay, a bias-controlled multiplex PCR. The paper's processing steps were these. Within the assay, amplification of reference gene primers was used to estimate how many nucleated cells each sample contained. To quantify the absolute abundance of each unique TCRbeta CDR3 rearrangement, sequence reads were collapsed and filtered. Productive Simpson clonality was computed per sample as the square root of Simpson's diversity index over productive rearrangements. Sourced from immuneACCESS, this table was stored by TCRdb with only in-frame sequences that have V and J called. A share of the clones is absent; for the studies checked, an unresolved V gene accounts for under half, and the remainder has no known explanation. That table furnishes V, J and clone size, whereas the DNA furnished D and trimming. The sample table records about 120,000 clones; more than 70% of these occur just once. Jointly, the top ten make up under 5% of the sample.

This record belongs to a study of blood T cell repertoires in COVID-19 (dated by TCRdb to between 2020 and 2021). With regard to the full study: The collaborator samples originated in the United States, Italy and Spain and spanned the acute and convalescent phases of COVID-19. The material from the prospective study consisted of cDNA or gDNA derived from T cells, B-cell-depleted T cells, or PBMCs. Deeply sampled blood TCRbeta repertoires from subjects exposed to, actively infected with, or recovered from COVID-19 were included in the dataset. The repertoires were released in a freely available public database intended as a resource for research on the immune response to SARS-CoV-2. The samples were drawn from the first 160 participants of the ongoing ImmuneRACE study and from 950 to 1,500 subjects provided by 6 global collaborators. Sample metadata almost always included a de-identified subject ID, COVID-19 status, age in years and sex. Where HLA class I and class II types were available, the types were taken from metadata supplied by the sample provider, not from assay-based typing. The paper as a whole reports these results and caveats: How much clinical and demographic metadata was included differed by source and by participant, and the metadata was provided uncurated.

The receptor was isolated from a man in his 60s with acute or convalescent COVID-19. The chain is assembled from TRBV15 and TRBJ2-7, and the D gene may be TRBD1, 6 bases matching. The specimen sequenced was peripheral blood. The CDR3 loop reads CATSREQGSSYEQYF. The bases are TGTGCCACCAGCAGAGAACAGGGATCATCCTACGAGCAGTACTTC.